This entry lists 24 T cell receptor beta chains sequenced from one sample in a study of blood T cell repertoires in COVID-19. The method was immunoSEQ multiplex PCR; TCRdb's version includes in-frame clones alone and lacks a portion of them. Found here are some 140,000 clones, 84% of them singletons; the top ten hold 4.5% to 6%. Sequencing was performed on PBMCs or T cells enriched from blood (not recorded which). Receptors were obtained from a man aged 35-49 years with acute COVID-19.

The CDR3: CASSEETYSTEAFF. In nucleotides, the CDR3 is TGTGCCAGCAGTGAAGAGACATATTCCACTGAAGCTTTCTTT. The chain combines TRBV2 with TRBJ1-1; D is undetermined. The ends were cut back, 1 base at V and 4 bases at J, with 10 bases in the middle. Germline V CDR1 and CDR2: SNHLY, FYNNEI. The CDR3 covers 14 residues.

The J gene is TRBJ1-2, the V gene TRBV7-8; D remains unclear. The CDR3 runs to 15 residues. In germline, CDR1 is SGHVS, CDR2 FQNEAQ. Trimming left V 3 bases short and J 8 bases short, with 19 bases between. DNA for the CDR3: TGTGCCAGCAGCTTTGGGGAGGTCCCTTATTACGGCTACACCTTC. Encoded protein: CASSFGEVPYYGYTF.

There are a few counts of this clone. This chain connects TRBV6-5 to TRBJ1-5; unclear D gene. V gave up 7 bases and J gave up 6 bases, with 10 bases separating them. Per the germline V gene, CDR1 is MNHEY and CDR2 is SVGAGI. The CDR3 has 12 residues. Here the CDR3 reads CASKTVSQPQHF. The DNA of the CDR3 is TGTGCCAGCAAAACAGTGTCTCAGCCCCAGCATTTT.

V usage is TRBV7-9 and J usage is TRBJ2-1; D perhaps matches TRBD1 (5 bases). Germline CDR1 and CDR2: SEHNR and FQNEAQ (reference sequence). This CDR3 contains 15 residues. Trimming shortened V by 5 bases and J by 0 bases, and 11 bases separated the two germline ends. CDR3 region: CASSQDSPSYNEQFF. Here the CDR3 DNA reads TGTGCCAGCAGCCAAGACAGTCCCTCCTACAATGAGCAGTTCTTC. The whole variable domain, filled in from reference TRBV7-9 and TRBJ2-1, reads DTGVSQNPRHKITKRGQNVTFRCDPISEHNRLYWYRQTLGQGPEFLTYFQNEAQLEKSRLLSDRFSAERPKGSFSTLEIQRTEQGDSAMYLCASSQDSPSYNEQFFGPGTRLTVL.

The V call is TRBV28, the J call TRBJ2-7; D may be TRBD2 (6 bases). Germline V CDR1 and CDR2: MDHEN, SYDVKM. The ends were cut back, 6 bases at V and 3 bases at J, with 15 bases in the middle. The CDR3 has 14 residues. CDR3: CASSRRTDYYEQYF. The CDR3 coding sequence is TGTGCCAGCAGCCGAAGGACGGACTACTACGAGCAGTACTTC.

A remark on this clone: Other DNA sequences within the sample encode an identical CDR3. This chain connects TRBV7-9 to TRBJ1-4, with TRBD1 matching over 10 bases. The CDR3 is 14 amino acids. Germline loops: CDR1 SEHNR, CDR2 FQNEAQ (reference sequence). V was pared by 5 bases and J by 8 bases, with 5 bases of the junction left unmatched. The CDR3: CASSQGQGREKLFF. CDR3 bases: TGTGCCAGCAGCCAGGGACAGGGGAGAGAAAAACTGTTTTTT. Complete variable domain (other parts from reference TRBV7-9 and TRBJ1-4): DTGVSQNPRHKITKRGQNVTFRCDPISEHNRLYWYRQTLGQGPEFLTYFQNEAQLEKSRLLSDRFSAERPKGSFSTLEIQRTEQGDSAMYLCASSQGQGREKLFFGSGTQLSVL.

The chain is built from TRBV5-6 and TRBJ2-2; 13 nucleotides align to TRBD2. Trimming cost V 3 bases and J 3 bases; bases outside gene matches: 8. There are 18 residues in the CDR3. Germline V gene lookup returns CDR1 SGHDT and CDR2 YYEEEE. The CDR3 loop is CASSSSTSGGPYTGELFF. CDR3 bases: TGTGCCAGCAGCTCATCGACTAGCGGGGGGCCCTACACCGGGGAGCTGTTTTTT.

The CDR3 loop reads CASRATGFGTEAFF. The CDR3 coding sequence is TGTGCCAGCAGGGCTACAGGGTTTGGCACTGAAGCTTTCTTT. The rearrangement links TRBV2 to TRBJ1-1, with D perhaps TRBD1 (6 bases). This CDR3 spans 14 amino acids. Trimming left V 6 bases short and J 4 bases short, with 15 bases between. The germline CDR1 and CDR2 sequences are SNHLY and FYNNEI.

This clone is a singleton in its sample. V and J are TRBV6-5 and TRBJ2-1; D is possibly TRBD2 (6 bases). CDR3 length: 14 residues. CDR1 and CDR2 (germline): MNHEY, SVGAGI. With 6 bases removed from V and 5 bases from J, the gap between germline ends came to 14 bases. This chain's CDR3 is CASRTFGTHNEQFF. CDR3 nucleotides: TGTGCCAGCAGAACCTTCGGGACTCACAATGAGCAGTTCTTC.

The chain combines TRBV5-1 with TRBJ2-3; a weak D match, TRBD1 (6 bases). CDR1 is SGHRS and CDR2 is YFSETQ in the germline V gene. The V gene lost 0 bases and the J gene lost 2 bases, with 10 bases spanning the gap. CDR3 length: 15 residues. Written as DNA, the CDR3 is TGCGCCAGCAGCTTGGACCAGGGGTACACAGATACGCAGTATTTT. Protein sequence: CASSLDQGYTDTQYF.

This clone was recorded only once. CDR3: CASSPQPGQGGNEQFF. The CDR3 region has the DNA TGCGCCAGCAGCCCCCAACCGGGACAGGGGGGGAATGAGCAGTTCTTC. The rearrangement joins TRBV4-3 to TRBJ2-1, with 11 bases matching TRBD1. The germline V gene encodes CDR1 LGHNA and CDR2 YSLEER. The CDR3 is 16 residues long. The J segment lost 7 bases and the V segment lost 4 bases, leaving 9 bases of the junction unmatched.

The chain joins TRBV6-5 to TRBJ2-3, with TRBD2 identical over 8 bases. Unmatched junction bases numbered 8, after V lost 2 bases and J lost 4 bases. The CDR3 contains 16 residues. Germline CDR1 is MNHEY and CDR2 is SVGAGI. The CDR3 DNA reads TGTGCCAGCAGTTACGGGGCGGGGGGCCGAGCAGATACGCAGTATTTT. Translated, it gives CASSYGAGGRADTQYF.

The chain uses TRBV27 and TRBJ1-4, with TRBD1 matching over 7 bases. This CDR3 spans 13 amino acids. Germline trimming cut 7 bases from V and 4 bases from J; bases unmatched to any gene: 3. Germline V gives CDR1 MNHEY, CDR2 SMNVEV (reference sequence). The CDR3 loop reads CASKGQNNEKLFF. The DNA for the CDR3 is TGTGCCAGCAAGGGACAGAATAATGAAAAACTGTTTTTT.

The chain combines TRBV28 with TRBJ1-5; D not resolved. Trimming took off 5 bases at V and 2 bases at J, with 19 bases between the two ends. Germline CDR1 is MDHEN and CDR2 is SYDVKM. The CDR3 sequence is 17 residues long. The CDR3 region has the DNA TGTGCCAGCAGTCTCCTTCCAGGCTCGTTTCGCAATCAGCCCCAGCATTTT. It yields the protein CASSLLPGSFRNQPQHF.

V gene TRBV20-1 combines with J gene TRBJ2-3, with 7 bases fitting TRBD2. The CDR3 extends over 11 amino acids. V lost 8 bases to trimming and J lost 5 bases; unmatched junction nucleotides: 4. Germline CDR1 and CDR2: DFQATT and SNEGSKA (reference sequence). CDR3 residues: CSRGDEDTQYF. In DNA form, the CDR3 reads TGCAGTCGGGGGGACGAAGATACGCAGTATTTT.

The sample holds one count of this clone. This chain links TRBV5-1 with TRBJ1-1; TRBD1 matches at 7 bases. The CDR3 length is 16 residues. CDR1 is SGHRS, CDR2 YFSETQ, per germline. The V and J ends lost 3 bases and 3 bases, in that order; junction bases with no gene match: 11. The CDR3 coding sequence is TGCGCCAGCAGCTATACAGGGGCCGGGGGGGACACTGAAGCTTTCTTT. This codes for CASSYTGAGGDTEAFF.

The rearrangement uses TRBV5-1 and TRBJ1-4; 7 bases map to TRBD1. Per germline, CDR1 SGHRS and CDR2 YFSETQ. After removal of 0 bases from V and 12 bases from J, the junction contained 5 bases not matched to a gene. This CDR3 is built from 13 residues. CDR3 coding DNA: TGCGCCAGCAGCTTGGCGGTGCAGGGGGAACTGTTTTTT. It is translated as CASSLAVQGELFF.

This clone is large by share. This chain links TRBV24-1 with TRBJ2-2, with 14 bases aligning to TRBD2. This CDR3 has 17 residues. V dropped 5 bases and J dropped 7; count of bases not matched to a gene: 8. CDR1 is KGHDR, CDR2 SFDVKD, per germline. The CDR3 here is CATSVPGLAGVGGELFF. DNA of the CDR3: TGTGCCACCAGTGTTCCGGGACTAGCGGGAGTGGGCGGGGAGCTGTTTTTT.

The chain uses TRBV19 and TRBJ2-1; 8 bases fit TRBD1. Germline V gene lookup returns CDR1 LNHDA and CDR2 SQIVND (reference sequence). V gave up 5 bases and J gave up 15 bases; unmatched junction bases: 6. This CDR3 comprises 11 residues. CDR3 sequence reads: CASSADRGSFF. CDR3 DNA: TGTGCCAGTAGTGCAGACAGGGGATCGTTCTTC.

This chain uses TRBV5-5 with TRBJ1-5, with 7 nucleotides matching TRBD1. The V segment lost 1 base and the J segment 7 bases; nucleotides outside the gene matches: 5. The V gene's germline CDR1 is SGHKS and CDR2 YYEKEE (reference sequence). The CDR3 has 14 residues. CDR3 nucleotide sequence: TGTGCCAGCAGCTTGACAGGGGTGAGGCAGCCCCAGCATTTT. Protein product: CASSLTGVRQPQHF. Full variable domain (outside the CDR3, taken from reference TRBV5-5 and TRBJ1-5): DAGVTQSPTHLIKTRGQQVTLRCSPISGHKSVSWYQQVLGQGPQFIFQYYEKEERGRGNFPDRFSARQFPNYSSELNVNALLLGDSALYLCASSLTGVRQPQHFGDGTRLSIL.

The chain combines TRBV7-9 with TRBJ1-2; possibly TRBD1 for D (5 bases). The V gene's germline CDR1 is SEHNR and CDR2 FQNEAQ (reference sequence). V lost 0 bases to trimming and J lost 6 bases, with 17 bases between them. There are 16 residues in the CDR3. The CDR3 protein is CASSLAGVEFVHGYTF. In DNA form, the CDR3 reads TGTGCCAGCAGCTTAGCAGGGGTGGAGTTCGTCCATGGCTACACCTTC.

This rearrangement joins TRBV28 to TRBJ1-5; D is possibly TRBD1 (6 bases). The ends were cut back, 3 bases at V and 6 bases at J, with 15 bases in the middle. Germline assignment: CDR1 MDHEN and CDR2 SYDVKM. This CDR3 region has 15 residues. The CDR3 reads CASSLQGFASQPQHF. The CDR3 DNA reads as TGTGCCAGCAGTTTGCAGGGGTTTGCAAGTCAGCCCCAGCATTTT.

This chain connects TRBV9 to TRBJ1-3; D is perhaps TRBD1 (5 bases). V lost 0 bases and J 0 bases, leaving 10 bases between the germline ends. CDR1 is SGDLS, CDR2 YYNGEE, per germline. CDR3 length: 16 amino acids. The chain's CDR3 is CASSVDVRASGNTIYF. The CDR3, as DNA: TGTGCCAGCAGCGTAGACGTCAGGGCCTCTGGAAACACCATATATTTT. Drawing the rest from reference TRBV9 and TRBJ1-3, the complete variable domain is DSGVTQTPKHLITATGQRVTLRCSPRSGDLSVYWYQQSLDQGLQFLIQYYNGEERAKGNILERFSAQQFPDLHSELNLSSLELGDSALYFCASSVDVRASGNTIYFGEGSWLTVV.

The chain recombines TRBV29-1 with TRBJ1-1, with 9 nucleotides matching TRBD1. V was clipped by 7 bases and J by 4 bases; unmatched bases: 7. The germline gives CDR1 SQVTM, CDR2 ANQGSEA. This CDR3 spans 13 amino acids. The CDR3 DNA is TGCAGCGCCTGTGAGACAGGGGGCACTGAAGCTTTCTTT. This encodes CSACETGGTEAFF.